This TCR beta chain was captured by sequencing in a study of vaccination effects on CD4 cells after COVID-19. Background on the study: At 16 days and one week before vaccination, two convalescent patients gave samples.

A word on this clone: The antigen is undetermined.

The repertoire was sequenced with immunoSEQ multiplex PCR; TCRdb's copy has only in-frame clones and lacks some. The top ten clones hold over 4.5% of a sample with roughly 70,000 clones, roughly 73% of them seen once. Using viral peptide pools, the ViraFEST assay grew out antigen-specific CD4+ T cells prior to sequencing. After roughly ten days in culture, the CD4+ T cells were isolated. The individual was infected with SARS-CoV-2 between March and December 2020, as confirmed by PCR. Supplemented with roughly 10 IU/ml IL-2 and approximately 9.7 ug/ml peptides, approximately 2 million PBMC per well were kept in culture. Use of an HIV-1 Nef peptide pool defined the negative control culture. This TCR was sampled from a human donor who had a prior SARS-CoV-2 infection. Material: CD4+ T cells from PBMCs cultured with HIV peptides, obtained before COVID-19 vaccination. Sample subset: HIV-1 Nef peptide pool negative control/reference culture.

The CDR3 DNA follows: TGTGCCAGCAGCTCCAGGAAATACGAGCAGTACTTC. This encodes CASSSRKYEQYF. This chain connects TRBV7-9 to TRBJ2-7; D remains ambiguous. Trimming removed 4 bases from V and 4 bases from J, with 8 bases in between. The CDR3 contains 12 residues. The germline CDR1 and CDR2 sequences are SEHNR and FQNEAQ (reference sequence).